The 21 T cell receptor beta chains reported below all come from one sample, sequenced in a study of a mutant IDH1 vaccine in newly diagnosed glioma. The repertoire was sequenced with immunoSEQ multiplex PCR; TCRdb's copy has only in-frame clones and lacks some. In the table there are tens of thousands of clones, approximately 85% of which are singletons. Described time point: week 5, during vaccination. Vaccinated patients received 300 ug of mutant IDH1 20-mer peptide per dose, with topical imiquimod. Their cognate antigens are unknown. The sequencing here drew on PBMCs, taken from a glioma patient whose treatment included an IDH1 peptide vaccine. The source of these receptors is a man in his forties with glioma.

V and J are TRBV29-1 and TRBJ2-1; 8 nucleotides align to TRBD2. The junction had 9 bases not matched to a gene; V was cut back by 6 bases and J by 2 bases. There are 15 residues in the CDR3. Per the germline V gene, CDR1 is SQVTM and CDR2 is ANQGSEA. The DNA for the CDR3 is TGCAGCGTCCCTGGGGCGGGAGGTACCTACAATGAGCAGTTCTTC. Translating gives CSVPGAGGTYNEQFF.

J is TRBJ2-3 and V is TRBV9, with TRBD2 matching over 10 bases. CDR3 length equals 16 residues. Germline lookup yields CDR1 SGDLS and CDR2 YYNGEE. The V and J ends lost 7 bases and 6 bases, in that order; junction bases with no gene match: 14. CDR3 amino acids: CASGRPASGSRDTQYF. CDR3 nucleotides: TGTGCCAGCGGGCGTCCCGCTAGCGGGAGTAGGGATACGCAGTATTTT. The variable domain in full, completed from reference TRBV9 and TRBJ2-3, reads DSGVTQTPKHLITATGQRVTLRCSPRSGDLSVYWYQQSLDQGLQFLIQYYNGEERAKGNILERFSAQQFPDLHSELNLSSLELGDSALYFCASGRPASGSRDTQYFGPGTRLTVL.

The chain recombines TRBV4-2 with TRBJ2-5; the match to TRBD2 covers 7 bases. The CDR3 has 17 amino acids. V lost 0 bases to trimming and J lost 7 bases; unmatched junction nucleotides: 14. Germline lookup yields CDR1 LGHNA and CDR2 YNFKEQ. Here the CDR3 DNA reads TGTGCCAGCAGCCAAGACCAAGCGGGTTTGGGAGGGAGGACCCAGTACTTC. Its translation is CASSQDQAGLGGRTQYF.

The chain links TRBV5-1 to TRBJ1-1; 7 bases fit TRBD1. This CDR3 contains 13 residues. Germline lookup yields CDR1 SGHRS and CDR2 YFSETQ. V trimming: 8 bases; J trimming: 6 bases; junction bases outside the gene matches: 10. For the CDR3, the DNA is TGCGCCAGTAGGACAGGAGTAGACGCTGAAGCTTTCTTT. Residues: CASRTGVDAEAFF.

The chain uses TRBV21-1 and TRBJ2-3; the table names TRBD2, a call not compared with the DNA. TRBV21-1 is an annotated pseudogene. The CDR3 totals 18 residues. CDR3 DNA: TGTGCCAGCAGGGAAAGGGAGGGGGTAGCGGGGAACACAGATACGCAGTATTTT. The encoded protein is CASREREGVAGNTDTQYF.

This clone was recorded a few times. For the CDR3, the DNA is TGTGCCAGCAGTTACTCTGCTAGCAGTATATCCCACGAGCAGTACTTC. Protein sequence: CASSYSASSISHEQYF. The rearrangement uses TRBV6-6 and TRBJ2-7, with TRBD2 as a possible D gene (5 bases). CDR1 and CDR2 from the germline V gene are MNHNY and SVGAGI (reference sequence). V was clipped by 0 bases and J by 5 bases, with 17 bases between them. This CDR3 spans 16 amino acids.

This chain links TRBV5-5 with TRBJ2-6; D gene ambiguous. CDR1 and CDR2 from the germline V gene are SGHKS and YYEKEE (reference sequence). With 0 bases removed from V and 0 bases from J, the gap between germline ends came to 7 bases. The CDR3 runs to 16 residues. In DNA, the CDR3 is TGTGCCAGCAGCTTGGTATACGGCTCTGGGGCCAACGTCCTGACTTTC. Its protein product is CASSLVYGSGANVLTF.

This clone was counted a few times. This chain uses TRBV28 with TRBJ1-5; no clear D gene. The CDR3 is made up of 12 amino acids. The V gene lost 2 bases and the J gene lost 8 bases, with 7 bases spanning the gap. Germline V CDR1 and CDR2: MDHEN, SYDVKM. The CDR3 spells CASSLRSEPQHF. Here the CDR3 DNA reads TGTGCCAGCAGTTTACGGTCCGAGCCCCAGCATTTT.

V usage is TRBV7-2 and J usage is TRBJ1-2; possible D gene TRBD1, 5 bases. The CDR3 length is 13 residues. Germline V CDR1 and CDR2: SGHTA, FQGNSA. Trimming cost V 2 bases and J 10 bases, with 14 bases left between them. CDR3 in amino acids: CASSLNQGTVYTF. The CDR3 region has the DNA TGTGCCAGCAGCTTAAACCAGGGTACGGTCTACACCTTC. Looking up the rest from reference TRBV7-2 and TRBJ1-2 gives the full variable domain: GAGVSQSPSNKVTEKGKDVELRCDPISGHTALYWYRQSLGQGLEFLIYFQGNSAPDKSGLPSDRFSAERTGGSVSTLTIQRTQQEDSAVYLCASSLNQGTVYTFGSGTRLTVV.

This clone is a singleton in its sample. J is TRBJ2-1 and V is TRBV5-6; D gene uncertain. Germline-derived CDR1 and CDR2 are SGHDT and YYEEEE. Trimming pared 5 bases from V and 0 bases from J, leaving 9 bases between. The CDR3 loop spans 14 amino acids. CDR3 amino acids: CASRSVSSYNEQFF. Here the CDR3 DNA reads TGTGCCAGCAGGTCGGTGAGCTCCTACAATGAGCAGTTCTTC.

The V and J genes are TRBV5-1 and TRBJ2-5, with TRBD1 matching 7 bases. The CDR3 length is 13 residues. Germline V gene lookup returns CDR1 SGHRS and CDR2 YFSETQ. With V trimmed by 4 bases and J by 5 bases, 5 bases remained unmatched. CDR3 loop: CASSMGQSETQYF. The CDR3 DNA reads as TGCGCCAGCAGCATGGGACAGTCTGAGACCCAGTACTTC.

The chain is built from TRBV6-5 and TRBJ2-7, with 8 bases identical to TRBD2. The CDR3 contains 16 residues. V lost 0 bases to trimming and J lost 3 bases; unmatched junction nucleotides: 7. Per the germline V gene, CDR1 is MNHEY and CDR2 is SVGAGI. This CDR3 reads CASSYSLPAGVYEQYF. The CDR3 DNA reads TGTGCCAGCAGTTACTCGCTTCCAGCGGGAGTCTACGAGCAGTACTTC.

The chain combines TRBV4-1 with TRBJ2-7; 10 positions match TRBD2. The CDR3 runs 15 residues. The V and J ends lost 3 bases and 1 base, in that order; junction bases with no gene match: 3. CDR1 MGHRA and CDR2 YSYEKL come from the germline V gene. As DNA, the CDR3 is TGCGCCAGCAGCCATGGACTAGCGGCATCCTACGAGCAGTACTTC. It encodes CASSHGLAASYEQYF.

The rearrangement links TRBV29-1 to TRBJ2-5, with D perhaps TRBD1 or TRBD2 (6 bases each). The CDR3 spans 14 residues. The germline V gene has CDR1 SQVTM and CDR2 ANQGSEA. V was clipped by 3 bases and J by 5 bases, with 16 bases between them. The CDR3 DNA reads TGCAGCGTTGAGGTCCGACGGGGGCTGGAGACCCAGTACTTC. Amino acid sequence: CSVEVRRGLETQYF.

The J gene is TRBJ2-3, the V gene TRBV10-1, with 8 nucleotides matching TRBD2. Trimming at V came to 3 bases and at J to 7 bases, leaving 6 bases not matched to a gene. The CDR3 is 14 amino acids. CDR1 and CDR2 (germline): WNHNN, SYGVQD (reference sequence). In DNA, the CDR3 is TGCGCCAGCAGTGAAGAGCGGGAGAGACATACGCAGTATTTT. Translated: CASSEERERHTQYF.

The chain recombines TRBV11-3 with TRBJ2-3, with a weak D call TRBD2 (5 bases). This CDR3 has 15 residues. Germline loops: CDR1 SGHNT, CDR2 YENEEA. Between the trimmed V and J ends, which lost 1 base and 5 bases, there was a span of 13 bases. CDR3 residues: CASSLGVGVKDTQYF. The CDR3 nucleotides are TGTGCCAGCAGCTTAGGTGTGGGAGTGAAAGATACGCAGTATTTT.

V usage is TRBV9 and J usage is TRBJ2-7; D might be TRBD1 or TRBD2, each matching 5 bases. The CDR3 runs 13 residues. The V and J ends lost 0 bases and 6 bases respectively, with 10 bases between them. In germline, CDR1 is SGDLS, CDR2 YYNGEE. CDR3 coding DNA: TGTGCCAGCAGCGTAGGAGGGGCCGGCGAGCAGTACTTC. Protein: CASSVGGAGEQYF. Drawing the rest from reference TRBV9 and TRBJ2-7, the complete variable domain is DSGVTQTPKHLITATGQRVTLRCSPRSGDLSVYWYQQSLDQGLQFLIQYYNGEERAKGNILERFSAQQFPDLHSELNLSSLELGDSALYFCASSVGGAGEQYFGPGTRLTVT.

The V call is TRBV6-1, the J call TRBJ2-5; a possible D gene is TRBD2 (6 bases). The closer fit of TRBJ2-7 to the DNA end suggests the J call may be wrong. This CDR3 has 15 amino acids. Germline V gives CDR1 MNHNS, CDR2 SASEGT. CDR3 protein: CASTSLGTFSYEQYF. Here the CDR3 DNA reads TGTGCCAGCACCTCCCTGGGGACTTTCTCCTACGAGCAGTACTTC.

The V gene is TRBV25-1, the J gene TRBJ1-2; 9 bases match TRBD1. V dropped 7 bases and J dropped 8; count of bases not matched to a gene: 8. The germline gives CDR1 MGHDK, CDR2 SYGVNS. The CDR3 has 13 residues. CDR3 region: CASTPGTGHGYTF. DNA for the CDR3: TGTGCCAGCACCCCCGGGACAGGGCACGGCTACACCTTC.

A note on this clone: One end of the junction fails to match germline, which may point to a read error. The rearrangement uses TRBV29-1 and TRBJ2-7, with 9 bases identical to TRBD2. CDR1 is SQVTM, CDR2 ANQGSEA, per germline. The CDR3 has 12 residues. In nucleotides, the CDR3 is TGCAGCGTTGGGAAGGGGGTAGCGGGAGCGGACTTC. Its protein is CSVGKGVAGADF.

The rearrangement joins TRBV27 to TRBJ1-1; weak D call: TRBD1 (5 bases). There are 17 residues in the CDR3. The ends were cut back, 3 bases at V and 0 bases at J, with 17 bases in the middle. Germline V CDR1 and CDR2: MNHEY, SMNVEV (reference sequence). CDR3: CASSFNRPGTMNTEAFF. In DNA form, the CDR3 reads TGTGCCAGCAGTTTTAATCGACCAGGGACGATGAACACTGAAGCTTTCTTT.